This T cell receptor beta chain was obtained from a study of PD-L1 blockade in urothelial cancer. For the study at large: Blood analysis occurred 3 weeks (second dose) and 6 weeks after treatment start.

Trimming cost V 4 bases and J 4 bases, with 16 bases left between them. The CDR3 sequence is 15 residues long. Germline loops: CDR1 SGHRS, CDR2 YFSETQ. Generated by immunoSEQ multiplex PCR, the TCRdb table keeps only in-frame clones and is missing some. The sample lists around 40,000 clones, approximately 89% occurring once. Time point in this sample: pretreatment peripheral blood. Each patient gave between 1 and 8 samples, pretreatment and on-treatment. The receptor's source is a woman between 55 and 75 years old with urothelial cancer. The specimen was PBMCs, collected around atezolizumab (anti-PD-L1) treatment. The V gene is TRBV5-1, the J gene TRBJ2-3, with a tentative D call TRBD2 (6 bases). Here the CDR3 reads CASSLNPRLADTQYF. CDR3 bases: TGCGCCAGCAGCCTGAACCCGCGACTAGCAGATACGCAGTATTTT.